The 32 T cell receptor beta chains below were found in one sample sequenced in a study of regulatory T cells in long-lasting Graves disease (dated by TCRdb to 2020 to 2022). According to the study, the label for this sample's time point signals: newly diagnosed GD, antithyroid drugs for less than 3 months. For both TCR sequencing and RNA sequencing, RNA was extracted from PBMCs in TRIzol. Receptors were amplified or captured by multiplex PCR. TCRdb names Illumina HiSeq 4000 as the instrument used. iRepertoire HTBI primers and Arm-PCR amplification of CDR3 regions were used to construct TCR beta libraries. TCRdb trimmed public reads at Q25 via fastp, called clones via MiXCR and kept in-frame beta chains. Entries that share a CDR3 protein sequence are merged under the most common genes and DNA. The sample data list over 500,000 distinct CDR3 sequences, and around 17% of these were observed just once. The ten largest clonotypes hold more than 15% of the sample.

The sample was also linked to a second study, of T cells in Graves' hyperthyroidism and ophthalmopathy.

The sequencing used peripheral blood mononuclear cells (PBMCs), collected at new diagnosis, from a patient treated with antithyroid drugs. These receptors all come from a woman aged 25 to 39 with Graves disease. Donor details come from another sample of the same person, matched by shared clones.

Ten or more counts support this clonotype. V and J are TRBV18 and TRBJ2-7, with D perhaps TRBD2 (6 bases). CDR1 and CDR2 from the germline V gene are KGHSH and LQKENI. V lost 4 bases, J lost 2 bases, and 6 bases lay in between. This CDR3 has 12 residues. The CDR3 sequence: CASSRGAYEQYF. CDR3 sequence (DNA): TGTGCCAGCTCACGGGGGGCCTACGAGCAGTACTTC.

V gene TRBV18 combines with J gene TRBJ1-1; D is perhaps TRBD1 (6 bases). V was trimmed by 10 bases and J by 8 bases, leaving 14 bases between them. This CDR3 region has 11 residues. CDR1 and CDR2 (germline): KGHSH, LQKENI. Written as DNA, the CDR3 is TGTGCCACCTCCGGACAGTTAGAAGCTTTCTTT. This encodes CATSGQLEAFF.

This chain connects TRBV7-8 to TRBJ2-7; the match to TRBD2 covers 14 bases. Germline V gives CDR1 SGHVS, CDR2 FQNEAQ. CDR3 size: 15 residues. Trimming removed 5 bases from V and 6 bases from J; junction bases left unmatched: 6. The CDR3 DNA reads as TGTGCCAGCAGCCCAAGGGGACTAGCGGGAGTCGAGCAGTACTTC. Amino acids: CASSPRGLAGVEQYF.

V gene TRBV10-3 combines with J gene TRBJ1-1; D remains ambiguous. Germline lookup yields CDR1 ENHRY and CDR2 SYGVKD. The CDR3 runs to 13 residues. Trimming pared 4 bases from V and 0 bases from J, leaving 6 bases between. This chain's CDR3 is CAISGAMNTEAFF. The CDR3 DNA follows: TGTGCCATCAGTGGCGCCATGAACACTGAAGCTTTCTTT.

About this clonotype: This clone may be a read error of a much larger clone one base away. DNA for the CDR3: TGCGCCAGCAGCTTGGATGGGGCATGGAGAGGTAGCTGTGGCTACACCTTC. It is translated as CASSLDGAWRGSCGYTF. The V gene is TRBV5-1, the J gene TRBJ1-2; maybe TRBD1 (5 bases). The CDR3 consists of 17 residues. Germline CDR1 is SGHRS and CDR2 is YFSETQ. The V and J ends lost 0 bases and 7 bases respectively, with 22 bases between them. Filled out from reference TRBV5-1 and TRBJ1-2, the complete variable domain reads KAGVTQTPRYLIKTRGQQVTLSCSPISGHRSVSWYQQTPGQGLQFLFEYFSETQRNKGNFPGRFSGRQFSNSRSEMNVSTLELGDSALYLCASSLDGAWRGSCGYTFGSGTRLTVV.

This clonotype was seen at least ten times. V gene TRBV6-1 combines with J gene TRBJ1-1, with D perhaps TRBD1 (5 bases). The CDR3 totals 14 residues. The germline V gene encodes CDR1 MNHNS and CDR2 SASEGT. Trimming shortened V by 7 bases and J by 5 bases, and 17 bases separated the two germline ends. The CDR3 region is CASIPIAGRTEAFF. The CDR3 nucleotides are TGTGCCAGCATCCCCATTGCAGGGCGGACTGAAGCTTTCTTT.

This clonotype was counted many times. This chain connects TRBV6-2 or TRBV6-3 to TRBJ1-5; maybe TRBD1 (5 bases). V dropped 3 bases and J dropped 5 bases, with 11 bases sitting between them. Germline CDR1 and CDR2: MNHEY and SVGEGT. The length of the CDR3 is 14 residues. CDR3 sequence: CASSYMGTDQPQHF. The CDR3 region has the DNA TGTGCCAGCAGTTATATGGGGACGGATCAGCCCCAGCATTTT.

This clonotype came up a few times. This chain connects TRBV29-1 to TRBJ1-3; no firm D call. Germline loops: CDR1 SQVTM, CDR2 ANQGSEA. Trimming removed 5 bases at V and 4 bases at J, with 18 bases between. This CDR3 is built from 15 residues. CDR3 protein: CSVRAPGLGGNTIYF. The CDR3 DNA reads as TGCAGCGTTAGAGCCCCGGGCCTCGGAGGAAACACCATATATTTT.

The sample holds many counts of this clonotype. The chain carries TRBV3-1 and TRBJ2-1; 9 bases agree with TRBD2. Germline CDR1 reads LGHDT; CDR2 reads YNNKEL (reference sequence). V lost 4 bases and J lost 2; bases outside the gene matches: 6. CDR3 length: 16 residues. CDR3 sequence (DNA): TGTGCCAGCAGCCTCGGGCGGGAGGGCGCCTACAATGAGCAGTTCTTC. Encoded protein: CASSLGREGAYNEQFF.

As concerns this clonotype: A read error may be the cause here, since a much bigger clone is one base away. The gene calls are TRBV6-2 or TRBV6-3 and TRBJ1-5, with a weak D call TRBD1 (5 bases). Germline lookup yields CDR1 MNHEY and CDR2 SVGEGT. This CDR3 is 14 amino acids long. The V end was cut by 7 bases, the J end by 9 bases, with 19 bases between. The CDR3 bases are TGTGCCAGCACCGAAGATCTCAGGGTTCCGCCCCAGCATTTT. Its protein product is CASTEDLRVPPQHF.

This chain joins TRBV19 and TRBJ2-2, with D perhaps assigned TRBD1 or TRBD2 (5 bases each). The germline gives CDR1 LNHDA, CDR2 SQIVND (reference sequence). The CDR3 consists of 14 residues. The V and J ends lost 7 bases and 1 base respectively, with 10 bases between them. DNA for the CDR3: TGTGCCAGTAAAGTTGGGGGGAACACCGGGGAGCTGTTTTTT. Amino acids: CASKVGGNTGELFF. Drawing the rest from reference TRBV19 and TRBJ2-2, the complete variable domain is DGGITQSPKYLFRKEGQNVTLSCEQNLNHDAMYWYRQDPGQGLRLIYYSQIVNDFQKGDIAEGYSVSREKKESFPLTVTSAQKNPTAFYLCASKVGGNTGELFFGEGSRLTVL.

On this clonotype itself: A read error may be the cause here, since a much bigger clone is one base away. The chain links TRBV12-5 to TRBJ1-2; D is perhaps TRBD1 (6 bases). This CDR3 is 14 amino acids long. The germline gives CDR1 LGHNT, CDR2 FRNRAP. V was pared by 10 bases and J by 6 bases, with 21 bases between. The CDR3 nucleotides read TGTGCTAATGGCCCCGGCGGGGGCTTTGATGGCTACACCTTC. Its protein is CANGPGGGFDGYTF. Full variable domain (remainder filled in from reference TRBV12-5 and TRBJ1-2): DARVTQTPRHKVTEMGQEVTMRCQPILGHNTVFWYRQTMMQGLELLAYFRNRAPLDDSGMPKDRFSAEMPDATLATLKIQPSEPRDSAVYFCANGPGGGFDGYTFGSGTRLTVV.

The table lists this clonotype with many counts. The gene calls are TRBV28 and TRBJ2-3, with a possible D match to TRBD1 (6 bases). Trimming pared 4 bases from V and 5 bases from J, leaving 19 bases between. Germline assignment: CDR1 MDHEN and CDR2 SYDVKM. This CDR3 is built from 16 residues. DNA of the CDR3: TGTGCCAGCAGTTCCCCGGGCCAGGGGTTAGGAGATACGCAGTATTTT. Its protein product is CASSSPGQGLGDTQYF.

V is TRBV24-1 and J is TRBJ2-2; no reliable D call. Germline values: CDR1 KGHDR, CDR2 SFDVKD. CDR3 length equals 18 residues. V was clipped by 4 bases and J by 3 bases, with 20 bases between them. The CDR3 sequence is CATSDTHTPPGDTGELFF. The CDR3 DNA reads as TGTGCCACCAGTGACACACACACACCCCCCGGTGACACCGGGGAGCTGTTTTTT.

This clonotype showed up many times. The CDR3 loop reads CASSPTGIMNTEAFF. CDR3 nucleotides: TGTGCCAGCAGCCCGACAGGAATCATGAACACTGAAGCTTTCTTT. The V gene is TRBV3-1, the J gene TRBJ1-1, with a possible D match to TRBD1 (6 bases). Trimming shortened V by 4 bases and J by 0 bases, and 12 bases separated the two germline ends. This CDR3 is built from 15 residues. Germline V CDR1 and CDR2: LGHDT, YNNKEL (reference sequence).

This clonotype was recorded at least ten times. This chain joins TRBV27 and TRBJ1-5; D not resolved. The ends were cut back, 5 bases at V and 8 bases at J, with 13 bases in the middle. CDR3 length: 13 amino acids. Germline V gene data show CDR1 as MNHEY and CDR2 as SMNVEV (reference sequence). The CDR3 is CASSQPGLEPQHF. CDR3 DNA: TGTGCCAGCAGTCAGCCGGGGTTGGAGCCCCAGCATTTT.

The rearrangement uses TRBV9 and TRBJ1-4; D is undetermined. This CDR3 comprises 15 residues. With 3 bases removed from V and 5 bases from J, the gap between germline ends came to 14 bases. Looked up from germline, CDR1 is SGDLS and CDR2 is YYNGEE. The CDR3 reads CASSALRDTNEKLFF. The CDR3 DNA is TGTGCCAGCAGCGCCCTGCGGGATACGAATGAAAAACTGTTTTTT.

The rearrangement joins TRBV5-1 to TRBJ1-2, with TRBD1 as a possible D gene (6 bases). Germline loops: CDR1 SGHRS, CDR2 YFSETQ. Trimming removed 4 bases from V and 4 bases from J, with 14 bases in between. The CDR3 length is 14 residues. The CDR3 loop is CASSAVGGLYGYTF. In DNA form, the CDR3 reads TGCGCCAGCAGCGCAGTTGGGGGGCTCTATGGCTACACCTTC.

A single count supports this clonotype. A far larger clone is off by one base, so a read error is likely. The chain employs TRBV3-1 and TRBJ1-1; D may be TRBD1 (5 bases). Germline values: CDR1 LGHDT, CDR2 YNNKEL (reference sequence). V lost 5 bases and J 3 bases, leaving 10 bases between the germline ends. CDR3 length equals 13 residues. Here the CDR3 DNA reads TGTGCCAGCAGCAACACCAGGGACACTGAAGCTTTCTTT. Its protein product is CASSNTRDTEAFF.

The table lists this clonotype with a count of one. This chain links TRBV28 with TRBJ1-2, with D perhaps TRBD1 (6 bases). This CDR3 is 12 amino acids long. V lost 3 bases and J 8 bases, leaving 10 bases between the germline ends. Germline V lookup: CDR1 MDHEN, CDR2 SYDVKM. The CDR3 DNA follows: TGTGCCAGCAGTTTGGACAGTAGGGGCTACACCTTC. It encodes CASSLDSRGYTF.

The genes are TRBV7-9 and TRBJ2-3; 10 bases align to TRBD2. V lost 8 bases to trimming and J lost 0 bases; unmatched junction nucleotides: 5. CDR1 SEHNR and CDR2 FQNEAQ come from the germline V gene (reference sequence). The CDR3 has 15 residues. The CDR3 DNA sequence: TGTGCCAGCCGGACTAGCGGAGGTAGCACAGATACGCAGTATTTT. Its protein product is CASRTSGGSTDTQYF.

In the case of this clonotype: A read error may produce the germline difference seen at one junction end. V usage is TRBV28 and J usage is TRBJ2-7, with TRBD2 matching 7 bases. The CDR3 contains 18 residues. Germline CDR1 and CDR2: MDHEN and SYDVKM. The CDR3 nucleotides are TGTACCAGCAGTACCGTCCTCGCTAGCGGAAGAACCCCCTACGAGCAGTACTTC. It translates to CTSSTVLASGRTPYEQYF.

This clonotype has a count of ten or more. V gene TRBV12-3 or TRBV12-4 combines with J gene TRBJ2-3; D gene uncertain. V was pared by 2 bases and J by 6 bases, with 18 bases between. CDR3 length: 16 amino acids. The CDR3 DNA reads TGTGCCAGCAGTTTACATGGAACGGGTCAGGCGGATACGCAGTATTTT. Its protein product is CASSLHGTGQADTQYF.

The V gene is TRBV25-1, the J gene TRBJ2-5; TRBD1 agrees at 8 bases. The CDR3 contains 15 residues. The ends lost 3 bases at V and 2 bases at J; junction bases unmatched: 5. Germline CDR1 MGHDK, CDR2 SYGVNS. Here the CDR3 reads CASSDNRGSQETQYF. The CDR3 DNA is TGTGCCAGCAGTGACAACAGGGGGTCACAAGAGACCCAGTACTTC.

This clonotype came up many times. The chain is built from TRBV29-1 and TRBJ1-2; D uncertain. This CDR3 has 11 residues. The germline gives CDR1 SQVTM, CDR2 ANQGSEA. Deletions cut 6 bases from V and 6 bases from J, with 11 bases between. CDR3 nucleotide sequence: TGCAGCGTGGACGAGAGGAATGGCTACACCTTC. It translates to CSVDERNGYTF.

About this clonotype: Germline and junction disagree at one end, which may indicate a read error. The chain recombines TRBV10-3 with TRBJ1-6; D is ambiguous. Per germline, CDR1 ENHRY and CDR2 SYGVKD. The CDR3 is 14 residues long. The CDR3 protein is CAISPSSYNSPHHF. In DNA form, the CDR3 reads TGTGCCATCAGCCCTAGCTCCTATAATTCACCCCACCACTTT.

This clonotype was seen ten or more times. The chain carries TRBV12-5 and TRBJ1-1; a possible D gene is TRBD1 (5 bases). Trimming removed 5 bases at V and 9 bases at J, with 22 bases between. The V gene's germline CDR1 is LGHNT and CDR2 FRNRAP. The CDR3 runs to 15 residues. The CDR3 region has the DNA TGTGCTAGTGGTCCTACCGGGGGGGGGAGGGTGAAAGCTTTCTTT. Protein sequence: CASGPTGGGRVKAFF.

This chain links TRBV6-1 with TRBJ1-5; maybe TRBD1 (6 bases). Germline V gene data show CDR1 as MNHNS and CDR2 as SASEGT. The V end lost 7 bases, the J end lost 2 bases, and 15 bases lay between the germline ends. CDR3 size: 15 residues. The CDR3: CASNTGREGNQPQHF. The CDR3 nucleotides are TGTGCCAGCAATACAGGGCGGGAAGGCAATCAGCCCCAGCATTTT.

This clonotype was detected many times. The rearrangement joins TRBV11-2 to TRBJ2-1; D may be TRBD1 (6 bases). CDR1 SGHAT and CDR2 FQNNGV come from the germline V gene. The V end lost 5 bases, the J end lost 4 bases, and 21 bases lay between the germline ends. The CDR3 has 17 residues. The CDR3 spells CASSITTGRTVYNEQFF. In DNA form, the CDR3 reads TGTGCCAGCAGCATCACGACAGGCAGGACCGTTTACAATGAGCAGTTCTTC.

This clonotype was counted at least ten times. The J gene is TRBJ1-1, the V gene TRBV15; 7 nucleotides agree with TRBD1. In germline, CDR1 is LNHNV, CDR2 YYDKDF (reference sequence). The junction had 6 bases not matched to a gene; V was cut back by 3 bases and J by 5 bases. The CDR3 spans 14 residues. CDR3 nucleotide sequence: TGTGCCACCAGCAGGATGGGACAGAGGACTGAAGCTTTCTTT. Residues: CATSRMGQRTEAFF.

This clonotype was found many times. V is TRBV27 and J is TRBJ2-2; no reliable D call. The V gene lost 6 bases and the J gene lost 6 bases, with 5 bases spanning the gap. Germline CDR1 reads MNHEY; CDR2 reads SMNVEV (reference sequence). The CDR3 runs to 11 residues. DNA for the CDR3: TGTGCCAGCAGGTGGGCCGGGGAGCTGTTTTTT. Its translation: CASRWAGELFF.

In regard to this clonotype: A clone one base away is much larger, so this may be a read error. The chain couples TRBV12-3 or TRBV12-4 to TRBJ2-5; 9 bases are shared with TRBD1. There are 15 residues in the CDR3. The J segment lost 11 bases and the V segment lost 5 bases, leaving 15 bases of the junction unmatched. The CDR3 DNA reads TGTGCCAGCAGTCAACGGACAGGGGCTTACAATGAGCAGTACTTC. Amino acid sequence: CASSQRTGAYNEQYF.